Below are 13 T cell receptor beta chains sequenced from a single sample in a study of blood T cell repertoires in COVID-19. The protocol was immunoSEQ multiplex PCR, while the TCRdb copy is restricted to in-frame clones and leaves out a portion. This table has some 330,000 clones, over 75% appearing once. The sequenced material came from PBMCs or T cells enriched from blood (not recorded which). Receptors originate from a man aged 35-49 years in a cohort exposed to, infected with or recovered from COVID-19 (not recorded which).

The sample holds one count of this clone. This sequence joins TRBV7-8 and TRBJ2-4; 15 bases fit TRBD2. Germline V lookup: CDR1 SGHVS, CDR2 FQNEAQ. This CDR3 region has 15 residues. V gave up 5 bases and J gave up 10 bases; unmatched junction bases: 6. The CDR3 here is CASSRSGTSGRIQYF. CDR3 DNA sequence: TGTGCCAGCAGCCGATCCGGGACTAGCGGGAGGATTCAGTACTTC.

The CDR3 reads CASSKIGGGSYEQYF. As DNA, the CDR3 is TGTGCCAGTAGTAAAATAGGGGGGGGCTCCTACGAGCAGTACTTC. The chain combines TRBV28 with TRBJ2-7; tentatively, D is TRBD2 (7 bases). Germline V gene lookup returns CDR1 MDHEN and CDR2 SYDVKM. V was shortened by 9 bases and J by 0 bases, with 18 bases between the two germline ends. The CDR3 runs 15 residues.

J is TRBJ2-7 and V is TRBV2; 9 bases align to TRBD1. Losses at the gene ends were 6 bases for V and 4 bases for J; bases not matched to a gene: 10. The CDR3 runs to 15 residues. CDR1 and CDR2 (germline): SNHLY, FYNNEI. In DNA, the CDR3 is TGTGCCAGCAGGGAAATGACAGGGGGATTATACGAGCAGTACTTC. The encoded protein is CASREMTGGLYEQYF.

The rearrangement joins TRBV3-1 (or the pseudogene TRBV3-2) to TRBJ2-3, with 8 bases that match TRBD2. From germline, CDR1 is LGHDT and CDR2 YNNKEL (reference sequence). The CDR3 covers 17 residues. Losses at the gene ends were 4 bases for V and 4 bases for J; bases not matched to a gene: 13. The CDR3 DNA sequence: TGTGCCAGCAGCCGGGAGTTATATGGGACTAGTCCAGATACGCAGTATTTT. It specifies CASSRELYGTSPDTQYF.

The V gene is TRBV5-1, the J gene TRBJ2-1; 10 bases are shared with TRBD2. The V gene end was trimmed by 7 bases and the J gene end by 6 bases; junction bases not matched to a gene: 19. CDR1 and CDR2 (germline): SGHRS, YFSETQ. The CDR3 covers 18 residues. The CDR3 loop reads CASLIPSGRGGEVNEQFF. CDR3 DNA: TGCGCCAGCCTTATCCCAAGCGGGAGGGGAGGGGAGGTCAATGAGCAGTTCTTC.

The V gene is TRBV19, the J gene TRBJ1-2; 9 bases fit TRBD1. From germline, CDR1 is LNHDA and CDR2 SQIVND (reference sequence). The CDR3 has 15 amino acids. V lost 5 bases, J lost 3 bases, and 7 bases stayed unmatched. CDR3 protein: CASSHRGRGDYGYTF. The CDR3 DNA reads as TGTGCCAGTAGTCACAGGGGGCGCGGGGACTATGGCTACACCTTC. The whole variable domain, filled in from reference TRBV19 and TRBJ1-2, reads DGGITQSPKYLFRKEGQNVTLSCEQNLNHDAMYWYRQDPGQGLRLIYYSQIVNDFQKGDIAEGYSVSREKKESFPLTVTSAQKNPTAFYLCASSHRGRGDYGYTFGSGTRLTVV.

This clone was observed a few times. The chain is built from TRBV14 and TRBJ1-2, with 7 nucleotides matching TRBD1. Unmatched junction bases numbered 3, after V lost 0 bases and J lost 8 bases. Germline V gene sequence: CDR1 SGHDN, CDR2 FVKESK. The length of the CDR3 is 13 residues. The CDR3 sequence: CASSQEQGGGYTF. The CDR3 DNA is TGTGCCAGCAGCCAAGAGCAGGGGGGAGGCTACACCTTC.

The chain recombines TRBV11-2 with TRBJ1-3; no reliable D call. Trimming removed 8 bases at V and 1 base at J, with 12 bases between. Germline V gives CDR1 SGHAT, CDR2 FQNNGV. The CDR3 has 14 residues. CDR3 nucleotides: TGTGCCAGCGCCTCGGGGTTTTCTGGAAACACCATATATTTT. Its translation: CASASGFSGNTIYF. Full variable domain (remainder filled in from reference TRBV11-2 and TRBJ1-3): EAGVAQSPRYKIIEKRQSVAFWCNPISGHATLYWYQQILGQGPKLLIQFQNNGVVDDSQLPKDRFSAERLKGVDSTLKIQPAKLEDSAVYLCASASGFSGNTIYFGEGSWLTVV.

For this clone: One end of the junction is discordant with germline, which a read error may explain. The genes are TRBV11-2 and TRBJ2-3, with TRBD2 as a possible D gene (5 bases). Germline V gene lookup returns CDR1 SGHAT and CDR2 FQNNGV. This CDR3 is built from 15 residues. CDR3 amino acids: CASSYPMGYTIGSSF. The CDR3 DNA is TGTGCCAGCAGCTACCCTATGGGCTACACAATTGGGAGTTCTTTT.

The chain joins TRBV6-2 or TRBV6-3 to TRBJ2-1; D remains ambiguous. The CDR3 sequence is 14 residues long. Germline assignment: CDR1 MNHEY and CDR2 SVGEGT. V was cut by 4 bases and J by 5 bases, with 12 bases left in between. Written as DNA, the CDR3 is TGTGCCAGCAGTTCGGTCTCCCCTAACAATGAGCAGTTCTTC. It is translated as CASSSVSPNNEQFF.

This clone was seen just once. The gene calls are TRBV27 and TRBJ1-1, with D uncertain. CDR1 is MNHEY, CDR2 SMNVEV, per germline (reference sequence). There are 13 residues in the CDR3. Trimming pared 2 bases from V and 4 bases from J, leaving 8 bases between. For the CDR3, the DNA is TGTGCCAGCAGTTTAACGACGGGCACTGAAGCTTTCTTT. Translated, it gives CASSLTTGTEAFF.

The V gene is TRBV5-1, the J gene TRBJ1-4, with TRBD1 identical over 9 bases. Germline assignment: CDR1 SGHRS and CDR2 YFSETQ. The CDR3 sequence is 15 residues long. V gave up 5 bases and J gave up 7 bases; unmatched junction bases: 9. The chain's CDR3 is CASSRDRAGGEKLFF. The CDR3 DNA follows: TGCGCCAGCAGTAGGGACAGGGCAGGGGGTGAAAAACTGTTTTTT.

This clone was observed a single time. The genes are TRBV19 and TRBJ1-5; D ambiguous. From germline, CDR1 is LNHDA and CDR2 SQIVND (reference sequence). The length of the CDR3 is 13 residues. The ends were cut back, 4 bases at V and 7 bases at J, with 11 bases in the middle. The CDR3 region has the DNA TGTGCCAGTAGTAGTTCGGGTGGACAGCCCCAGCATTTT. Residues: CASSSSGGQPQHF.